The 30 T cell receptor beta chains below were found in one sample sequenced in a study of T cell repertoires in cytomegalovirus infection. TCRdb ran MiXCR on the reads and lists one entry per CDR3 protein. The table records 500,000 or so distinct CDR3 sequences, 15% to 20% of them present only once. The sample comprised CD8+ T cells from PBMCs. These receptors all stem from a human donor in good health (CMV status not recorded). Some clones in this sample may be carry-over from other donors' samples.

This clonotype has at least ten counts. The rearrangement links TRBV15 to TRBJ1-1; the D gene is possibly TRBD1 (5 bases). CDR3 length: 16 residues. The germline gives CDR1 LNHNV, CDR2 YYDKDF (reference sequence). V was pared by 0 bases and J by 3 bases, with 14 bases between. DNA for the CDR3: TGTGCCACCAGCAGAGATAAGAGGGGTAGCGACACTGAAGCTTTCTTT. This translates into CATSRDKRGSDTEAFF.

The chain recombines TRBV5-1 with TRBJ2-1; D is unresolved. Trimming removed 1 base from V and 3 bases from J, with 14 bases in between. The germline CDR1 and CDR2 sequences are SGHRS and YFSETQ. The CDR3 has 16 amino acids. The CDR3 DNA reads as TGCGCCAGCAGCTTGAAATTACGCCCGCTCTACAATGAGCAGTTCTTC. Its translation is CASSLKLRPLYNEQFF.

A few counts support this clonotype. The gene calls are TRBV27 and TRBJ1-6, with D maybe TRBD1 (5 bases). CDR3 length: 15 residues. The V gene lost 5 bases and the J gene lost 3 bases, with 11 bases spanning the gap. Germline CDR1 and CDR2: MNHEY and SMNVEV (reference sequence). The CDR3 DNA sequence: TGTGCCAGCAGTCCCTTAGGGGACTATAATTCACCCCTCCACTTT. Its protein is CASSPLGDYNSPLHF.

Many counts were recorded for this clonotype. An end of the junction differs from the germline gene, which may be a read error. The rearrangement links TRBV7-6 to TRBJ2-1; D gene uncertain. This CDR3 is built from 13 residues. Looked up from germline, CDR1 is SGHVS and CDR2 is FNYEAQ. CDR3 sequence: CASSFSSNNEQFF. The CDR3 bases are TGTGCTAGCAGCTTTTCCTCCAACAATGAGCAGTTCTTC.

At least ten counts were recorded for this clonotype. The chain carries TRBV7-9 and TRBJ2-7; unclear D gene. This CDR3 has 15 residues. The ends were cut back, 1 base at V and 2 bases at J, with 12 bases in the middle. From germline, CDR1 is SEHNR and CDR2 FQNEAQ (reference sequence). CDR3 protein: CASSLEQLFTYEQYF. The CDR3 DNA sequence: TGTGCCAGCAGCTTAGAACAGCTATTTACCTACGAGCAGTACTTC. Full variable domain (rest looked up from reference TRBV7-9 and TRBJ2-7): DTGVSQNPRHKITKRGQNVTFRCDPISEHNRLYWYRQTLGQGPEFLTYFQNEAQLEKSRLLSDRFSAERPKGSFSTLEIQRTEQGDSAMYLCASSLEQLFTYEQYFGPGTRLTVT.

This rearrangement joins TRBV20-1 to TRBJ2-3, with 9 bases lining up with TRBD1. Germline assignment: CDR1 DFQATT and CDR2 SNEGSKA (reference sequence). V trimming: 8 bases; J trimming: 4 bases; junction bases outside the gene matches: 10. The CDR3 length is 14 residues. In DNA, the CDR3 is TGCAGTCAAGGGGGGACAGGGAACCCAGATACGCAGTATTTT. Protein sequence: CSQGGTGNPDTQYF.

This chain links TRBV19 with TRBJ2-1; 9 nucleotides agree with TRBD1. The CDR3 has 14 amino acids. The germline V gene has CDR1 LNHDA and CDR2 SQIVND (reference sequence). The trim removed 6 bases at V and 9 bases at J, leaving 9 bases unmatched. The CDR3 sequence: CASRLGTGSGEQFF. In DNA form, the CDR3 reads TGTGCCAGTAGACTGGGGACAGGGTCGGGTGAGCAGTTCTTC.

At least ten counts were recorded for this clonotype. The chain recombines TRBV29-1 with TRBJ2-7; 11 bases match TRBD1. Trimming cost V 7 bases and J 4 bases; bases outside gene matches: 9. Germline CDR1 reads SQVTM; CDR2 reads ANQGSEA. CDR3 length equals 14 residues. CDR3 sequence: CSADVGTGGYEQYF. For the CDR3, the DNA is TGCAGCGCTGATGTCGGGACAGGGGGGTACGAGCAGTACTTC.

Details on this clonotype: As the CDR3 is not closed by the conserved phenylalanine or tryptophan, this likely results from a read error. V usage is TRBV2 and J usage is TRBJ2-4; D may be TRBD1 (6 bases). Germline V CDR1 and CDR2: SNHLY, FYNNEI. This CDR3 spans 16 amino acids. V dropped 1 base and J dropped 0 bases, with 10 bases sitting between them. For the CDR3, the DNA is TGTGCCAGCAGTGAAGTTCAGGGGCTAGCCAAAAACATTCAGTACCTC. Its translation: CASSEVQGLAKNIQYL.

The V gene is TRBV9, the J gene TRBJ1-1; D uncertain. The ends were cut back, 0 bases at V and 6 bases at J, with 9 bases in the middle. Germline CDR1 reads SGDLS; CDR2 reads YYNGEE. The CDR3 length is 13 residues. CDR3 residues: CASSVVAGSEAFF. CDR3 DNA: TGTGCCAGCAGCGTAGTAGCAGGATCTGAAGCTTTCTTT.

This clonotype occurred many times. The CDR3 nucleotides read TGCAGCGTTGAACCTCATAGGGGGGCAACAGATACGCAGTATTTT. Its protein is CSVEPHRGATDTQYF. The chain is built from TRBV29-1 and TRBJ2-3, with D perhaps assigned TRBD1 or TRBD2 (6 bases each). The CDR3 loop spans 15 amino acids. Looked up from germline, CDR1 is SQVTM and CDR2 is ANQGSEA. The V and J ends lost 2 bases and 3 bases respectively, with 15 bases between them.

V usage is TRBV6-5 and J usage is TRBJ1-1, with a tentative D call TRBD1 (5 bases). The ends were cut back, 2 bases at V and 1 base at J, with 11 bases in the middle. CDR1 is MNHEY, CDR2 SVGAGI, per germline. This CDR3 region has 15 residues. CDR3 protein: CASSYVSGGNTEAFF. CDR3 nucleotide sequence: TGTGCCAGCAGTTACGTGAGTGGGGGGAACACTGAAGCTTTCTTT.

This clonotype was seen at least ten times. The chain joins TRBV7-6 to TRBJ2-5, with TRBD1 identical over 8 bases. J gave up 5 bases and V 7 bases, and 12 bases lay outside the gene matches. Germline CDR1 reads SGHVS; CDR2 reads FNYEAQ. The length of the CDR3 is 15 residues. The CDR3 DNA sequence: TGTGCCAGCAACACCGGGACAGGACCTCAGGAGACCCAGTACTTC. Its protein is CASNTGTGPQETQYF.

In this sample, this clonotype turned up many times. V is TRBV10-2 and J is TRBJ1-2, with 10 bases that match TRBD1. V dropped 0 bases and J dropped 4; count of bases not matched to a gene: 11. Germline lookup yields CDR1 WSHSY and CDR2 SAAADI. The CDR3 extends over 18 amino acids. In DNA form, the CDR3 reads TGCGCCAGCAGTGAGTCAGGGACAGGGGCTGTTATTCGCTATGGCTACACCTTC. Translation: CASSESGTGAVIRYGYTF.

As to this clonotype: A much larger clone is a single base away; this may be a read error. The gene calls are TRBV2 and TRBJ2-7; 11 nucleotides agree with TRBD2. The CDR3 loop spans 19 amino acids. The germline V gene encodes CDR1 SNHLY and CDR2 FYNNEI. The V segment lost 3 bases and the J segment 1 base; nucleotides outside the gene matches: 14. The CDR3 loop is CASSDSTSGEKLVSYEQYF. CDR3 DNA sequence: TGTGCCAGCAGTGATTCGACTAGCGGGGAAAAGCTTGTTTCCTACGAGCAGTACTTC.

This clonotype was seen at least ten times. The CDR3 sequence is CATPAAGTGNTGELFF. In DNA, the CDR3 is TGTGCCACCCCGGCGGCCGGGACAGGGAACACCGGGGAGCTGTTTTTT. V usage is TRBV7-8 and J usage is TRBJ2-2; TRBD1 aligns across 8 bases. CDR1 is SGHVS, CDR2 FQNEAQ, per germline. The CDR3 is 16 amino acids. Trimming at V came to 10 bases and at J to 1 base, leaving 11 bases not matched to a gene. Complete variable domain (other parts from reference TRBV7-8 and TRBJ2-2): GAGVSQSPRYKVAKRGQDVALRCDPISGHVSLFWYQQALGQGPEFLTYFQNEAQLDKSGLPSDRFFAERPEGSVSTLKIQRTQQEDSAVYLCATPAAGTGNTGELFFGEGSRLTVL.

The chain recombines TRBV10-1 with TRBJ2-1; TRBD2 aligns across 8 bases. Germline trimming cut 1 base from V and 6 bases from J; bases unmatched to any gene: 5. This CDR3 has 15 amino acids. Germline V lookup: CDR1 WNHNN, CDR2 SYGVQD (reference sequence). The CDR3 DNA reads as TGCGCCAGCAGTGAGTTGGCGGGGGGAACCAATGAGCAGTTCTTC. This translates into CASSELAGGTNEQFF.

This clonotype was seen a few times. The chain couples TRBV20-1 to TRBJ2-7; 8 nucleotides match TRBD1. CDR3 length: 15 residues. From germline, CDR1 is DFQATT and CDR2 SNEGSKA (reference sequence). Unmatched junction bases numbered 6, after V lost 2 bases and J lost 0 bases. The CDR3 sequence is CSARNRGSYSYEQYF. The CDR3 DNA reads TGCAGTGCTAGAAACAGGGGGTCCTACTCCTACGAGCAGTACTTC.

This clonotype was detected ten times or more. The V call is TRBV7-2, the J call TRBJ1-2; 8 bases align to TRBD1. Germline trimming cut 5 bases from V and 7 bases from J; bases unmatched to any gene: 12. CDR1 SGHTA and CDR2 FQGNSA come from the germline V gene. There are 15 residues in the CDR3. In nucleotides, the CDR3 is TGTGCCAGCAGCCCCACCCTGACAGGGGCGTCTGGCTACACCTTC. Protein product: CASSPTLTGASGYTF.

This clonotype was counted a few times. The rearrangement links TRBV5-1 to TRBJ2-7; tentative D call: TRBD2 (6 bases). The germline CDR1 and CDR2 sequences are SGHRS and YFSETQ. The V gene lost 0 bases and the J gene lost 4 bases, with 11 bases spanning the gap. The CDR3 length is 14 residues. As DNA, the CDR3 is TGCGCCAGCAGCTTGGGTCGGGAGCGTTACGAGCAGTACTTC. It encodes CASSLGRERYEQYF.

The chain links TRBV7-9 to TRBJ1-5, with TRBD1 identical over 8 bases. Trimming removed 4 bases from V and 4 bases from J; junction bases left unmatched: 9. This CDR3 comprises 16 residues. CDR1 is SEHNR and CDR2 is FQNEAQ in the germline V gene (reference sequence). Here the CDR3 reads CASSSIETGVNQPQHF. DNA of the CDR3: TGTGCCAGCAGCTCCATCGAGACAGGGGTTAATCAGCCCCAGCATTTT.

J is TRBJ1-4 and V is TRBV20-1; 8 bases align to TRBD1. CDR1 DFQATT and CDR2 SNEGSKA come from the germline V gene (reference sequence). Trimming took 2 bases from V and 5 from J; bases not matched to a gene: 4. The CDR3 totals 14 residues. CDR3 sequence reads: CSARRTGRNEKLFF. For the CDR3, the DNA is TGCAGTGCTAGAAGGACAGGGAGAAATGAAAAACTGTTTTTT.

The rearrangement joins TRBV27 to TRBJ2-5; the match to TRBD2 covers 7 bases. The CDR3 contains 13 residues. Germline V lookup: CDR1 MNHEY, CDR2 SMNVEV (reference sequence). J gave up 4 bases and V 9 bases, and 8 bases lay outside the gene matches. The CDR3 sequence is CASLGGSGETQYF. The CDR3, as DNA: TGTGCCAGTCTCGGGGGGAGCGGAGAGACCCAGTACTTC.

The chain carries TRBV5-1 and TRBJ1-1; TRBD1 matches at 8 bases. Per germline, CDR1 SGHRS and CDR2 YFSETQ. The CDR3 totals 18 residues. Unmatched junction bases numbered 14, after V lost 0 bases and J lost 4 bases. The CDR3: CASSLGATGTGPGTEAFF. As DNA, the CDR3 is TGCGCCAGCAGCTTGGGGGCAACCGGGACAGGTCCGGGCACTGAAGCTTTCTTT.

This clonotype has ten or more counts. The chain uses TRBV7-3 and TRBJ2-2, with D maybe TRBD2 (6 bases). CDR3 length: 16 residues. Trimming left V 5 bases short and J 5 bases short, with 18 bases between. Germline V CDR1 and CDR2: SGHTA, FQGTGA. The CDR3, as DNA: TGTGCCAGCAGCCCGGCGGGCAGGGAGGAGACCGGGGAGCTGTTTTTT. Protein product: CASSPAGREETGELFF.

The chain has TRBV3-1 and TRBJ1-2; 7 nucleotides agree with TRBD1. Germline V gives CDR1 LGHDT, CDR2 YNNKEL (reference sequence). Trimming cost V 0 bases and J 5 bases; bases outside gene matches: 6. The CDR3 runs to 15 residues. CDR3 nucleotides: TGTGCCAGCAGCCAAGATTGGGACAGTCTGTATGGCTACACCTTC. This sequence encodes CASSQDWDSLYGYTF.

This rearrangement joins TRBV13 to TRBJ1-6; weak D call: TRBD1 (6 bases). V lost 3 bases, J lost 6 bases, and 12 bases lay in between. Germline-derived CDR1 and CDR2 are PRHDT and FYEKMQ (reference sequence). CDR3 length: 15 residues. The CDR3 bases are TGTGCCAGCAGCTTGGGGGCCCGCTCTAATTCACCCCTCCACTTT. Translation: CASSLGARSNSPLHF.

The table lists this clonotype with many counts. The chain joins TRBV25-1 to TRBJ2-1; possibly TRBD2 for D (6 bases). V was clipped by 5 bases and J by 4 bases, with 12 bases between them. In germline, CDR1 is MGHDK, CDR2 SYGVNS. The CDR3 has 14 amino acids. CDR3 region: CASSMGGMYNEQFF. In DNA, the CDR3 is TGTGCCAGCAGTATGGGGGGTATGTACAATGAGCAGTTCTTC.

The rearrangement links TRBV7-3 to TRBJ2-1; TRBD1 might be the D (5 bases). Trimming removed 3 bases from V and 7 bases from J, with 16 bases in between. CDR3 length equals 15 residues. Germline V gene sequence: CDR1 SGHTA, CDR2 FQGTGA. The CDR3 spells CASSFVQVEWNEQFF. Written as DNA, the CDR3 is TGTGCCAGCAGCTTCGTACAGGTGGAGTGGAATGAGCAGTTCTTC.

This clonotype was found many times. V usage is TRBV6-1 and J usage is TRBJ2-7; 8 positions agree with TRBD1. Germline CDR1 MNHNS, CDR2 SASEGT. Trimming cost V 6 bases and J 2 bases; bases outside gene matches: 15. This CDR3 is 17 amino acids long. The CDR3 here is CASSGQGSTFSAYEQYF. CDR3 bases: TGTGCCAGCAGCGGACAGGGATCTACCTTTTCCGCCTACGAGCAGTACTTC.